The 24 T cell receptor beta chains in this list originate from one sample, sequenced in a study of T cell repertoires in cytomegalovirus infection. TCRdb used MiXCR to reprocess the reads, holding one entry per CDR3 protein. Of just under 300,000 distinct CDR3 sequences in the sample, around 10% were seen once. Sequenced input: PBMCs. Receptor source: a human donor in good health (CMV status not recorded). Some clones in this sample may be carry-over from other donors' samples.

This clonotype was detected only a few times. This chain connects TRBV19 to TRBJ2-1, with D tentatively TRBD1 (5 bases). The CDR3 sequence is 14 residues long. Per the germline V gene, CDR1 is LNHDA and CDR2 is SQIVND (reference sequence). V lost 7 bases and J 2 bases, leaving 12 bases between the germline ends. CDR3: CASKGRATYNEQFF. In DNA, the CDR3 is TGTGCCAGTAAGGGCAGGGCCACCTACAATGAGCAGTTCTTC.

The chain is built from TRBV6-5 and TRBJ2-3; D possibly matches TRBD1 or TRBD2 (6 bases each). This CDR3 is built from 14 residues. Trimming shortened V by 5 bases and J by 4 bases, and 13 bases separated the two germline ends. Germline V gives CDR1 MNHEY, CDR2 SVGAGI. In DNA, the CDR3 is TGTGCCAGCAGTCGGGGGCTACCATCAGATACGCAGTATTTT. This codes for CASSRGLPSDTQYF.

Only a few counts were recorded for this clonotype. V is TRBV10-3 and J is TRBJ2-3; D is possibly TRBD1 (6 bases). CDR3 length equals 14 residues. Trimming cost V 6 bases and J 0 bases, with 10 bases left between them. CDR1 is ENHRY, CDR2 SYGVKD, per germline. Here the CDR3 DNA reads TGTGCCATCAGGACAGGTTTAAGCACAGATACGCAGTATTTT. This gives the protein CAIRTGLSTDTQYF.

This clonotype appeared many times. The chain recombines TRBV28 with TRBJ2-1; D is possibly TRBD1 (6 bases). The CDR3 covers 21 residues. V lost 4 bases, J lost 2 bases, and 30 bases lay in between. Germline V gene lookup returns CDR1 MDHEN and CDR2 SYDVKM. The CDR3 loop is CASSSYSLPPSTGSPYNEQFF. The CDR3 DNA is TGTGCCAGCAGTTCCTATAGTCTACCCCCTAGTACAGGGAGCCCCTACAATGAGCAGTTCTTC.

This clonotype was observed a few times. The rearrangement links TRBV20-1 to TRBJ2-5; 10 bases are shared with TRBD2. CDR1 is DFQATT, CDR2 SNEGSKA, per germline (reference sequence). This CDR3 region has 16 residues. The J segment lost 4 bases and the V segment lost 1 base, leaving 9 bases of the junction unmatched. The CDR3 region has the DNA TGCAGTGCTAGAGTCGCGAGCGGGGGGGCCCGAGAGACCCAGTACTTC. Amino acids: CSARVASGGARETQYF.

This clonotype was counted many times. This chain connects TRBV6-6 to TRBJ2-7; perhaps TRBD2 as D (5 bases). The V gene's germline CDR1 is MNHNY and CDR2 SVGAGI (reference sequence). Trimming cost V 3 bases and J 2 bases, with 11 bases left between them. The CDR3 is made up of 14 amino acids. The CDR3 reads CASSYLPAAYEQYF. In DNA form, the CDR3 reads TGTGCCAGCAGTTATCTGCCAGCGGCCTACGAGCAGTACTTC.

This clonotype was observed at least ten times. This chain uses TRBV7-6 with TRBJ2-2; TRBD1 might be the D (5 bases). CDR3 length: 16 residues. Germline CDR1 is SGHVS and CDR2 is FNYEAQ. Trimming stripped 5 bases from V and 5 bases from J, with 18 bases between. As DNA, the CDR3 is TGTGCCAGCAGCCGATTAAATAGTGGGGCTACCGGGGAGCTGTTTTTT. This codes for CASSRLNSGATGELFF.

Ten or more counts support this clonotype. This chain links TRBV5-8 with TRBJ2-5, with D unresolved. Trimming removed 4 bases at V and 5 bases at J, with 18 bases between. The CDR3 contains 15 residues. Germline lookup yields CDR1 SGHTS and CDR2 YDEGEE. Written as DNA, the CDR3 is TGTGCCAGCAGCAACCCGAGGCCCTGGGCGGAGACCCAGTACTTC. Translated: CASSNPRPWAETQYF.

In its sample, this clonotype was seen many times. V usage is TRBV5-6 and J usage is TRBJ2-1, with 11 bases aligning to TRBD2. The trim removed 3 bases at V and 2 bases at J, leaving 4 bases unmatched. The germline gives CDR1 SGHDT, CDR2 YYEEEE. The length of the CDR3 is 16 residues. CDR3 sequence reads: CASSSGTSGTYNEQFF. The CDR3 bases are TGTGCCAGCAGCTCCGGGACTAGCGGAACCTACAATGAGCAGTTCTTC.

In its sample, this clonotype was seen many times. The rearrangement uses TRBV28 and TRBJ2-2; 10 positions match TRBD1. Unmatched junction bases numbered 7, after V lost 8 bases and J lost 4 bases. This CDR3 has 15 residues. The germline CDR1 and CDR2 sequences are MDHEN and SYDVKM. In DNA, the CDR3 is TGTGCCAGCCTAGACAGGGGGCGCGGCACCGGGGAGCTGTTTTTT. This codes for CASLDRGRGTGELFF.

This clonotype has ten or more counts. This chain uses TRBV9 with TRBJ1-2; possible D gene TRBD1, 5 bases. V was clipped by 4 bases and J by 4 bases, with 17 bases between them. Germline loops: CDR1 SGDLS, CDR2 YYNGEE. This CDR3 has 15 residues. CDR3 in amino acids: CASSSQGGSLYGYTF. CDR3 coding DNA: TGTGCCAGCAGCTCCCAGGGAGGGAGCCTCTATGGCTACACCTTC.

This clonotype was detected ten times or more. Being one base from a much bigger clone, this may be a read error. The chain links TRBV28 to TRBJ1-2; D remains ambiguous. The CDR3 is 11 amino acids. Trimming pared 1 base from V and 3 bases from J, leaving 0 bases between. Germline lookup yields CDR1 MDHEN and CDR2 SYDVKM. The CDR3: CASSLYYGYTF. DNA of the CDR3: TGTGCCAGCAGTTTATACTATGGCTACACCTTC.

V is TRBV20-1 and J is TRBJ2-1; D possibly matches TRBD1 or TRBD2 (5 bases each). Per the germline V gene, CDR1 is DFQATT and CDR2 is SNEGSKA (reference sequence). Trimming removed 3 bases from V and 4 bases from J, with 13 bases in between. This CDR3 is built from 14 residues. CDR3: CSASLGTYYNEQFF. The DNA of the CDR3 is TGCAGTGCTAGTCTAGGGACGTATTACAATGAGCAGTTCTTC.

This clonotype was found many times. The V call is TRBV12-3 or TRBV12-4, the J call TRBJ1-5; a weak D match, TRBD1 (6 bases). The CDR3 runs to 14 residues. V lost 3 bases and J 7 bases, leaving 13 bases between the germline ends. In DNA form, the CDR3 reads TGTGCCAGCAGTTTTTACAGGGATGGACAGCCCCAGCATTTT. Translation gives CASSFYRDGQPQHF.

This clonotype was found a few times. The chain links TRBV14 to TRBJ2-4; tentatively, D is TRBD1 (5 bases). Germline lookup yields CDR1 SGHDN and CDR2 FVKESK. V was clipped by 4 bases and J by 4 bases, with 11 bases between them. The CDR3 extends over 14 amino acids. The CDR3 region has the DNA TGTGCCAGCAGCCGCCAGGGATCGAAAAACATTCAGTACTTC. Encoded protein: CASSRQGSKNIQYF. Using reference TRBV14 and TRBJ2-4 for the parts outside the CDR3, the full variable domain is EAGVTQFPSHSVIEKGQTVTLRCDPISGHDNLYWYRRVMGKEIKFLLHFVKESKQDESGMPNNRFLAERTGGTYSTLKVQPAELEDSGVYFCASSRQGSKNIQYFGAGTRLSVL.

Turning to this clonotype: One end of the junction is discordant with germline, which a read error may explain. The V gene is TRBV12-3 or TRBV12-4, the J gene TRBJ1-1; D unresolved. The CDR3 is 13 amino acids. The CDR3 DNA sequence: TGTGTCAGCAGTTCCACACCGAACACTGAAGCTTTCTTT. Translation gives CVSSSTPNTEAFF.

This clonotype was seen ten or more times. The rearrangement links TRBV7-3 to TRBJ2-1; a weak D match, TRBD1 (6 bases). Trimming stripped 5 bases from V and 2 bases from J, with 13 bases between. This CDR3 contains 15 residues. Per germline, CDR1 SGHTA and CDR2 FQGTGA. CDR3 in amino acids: CASSPRDIAYNEQFF. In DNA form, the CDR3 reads TGTGCCAGCAGCCCACGGGACATCGCCTACAATGAGCAGTTCTTC.

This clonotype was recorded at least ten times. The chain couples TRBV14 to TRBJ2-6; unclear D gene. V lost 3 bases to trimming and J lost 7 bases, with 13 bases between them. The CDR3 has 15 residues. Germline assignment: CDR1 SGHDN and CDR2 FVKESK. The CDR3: CASSQVGTRANVLTF. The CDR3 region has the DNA TGTGCCAGCAGCCAGGTTGGCACACGCGCCAACGTCCTGACTTTC.

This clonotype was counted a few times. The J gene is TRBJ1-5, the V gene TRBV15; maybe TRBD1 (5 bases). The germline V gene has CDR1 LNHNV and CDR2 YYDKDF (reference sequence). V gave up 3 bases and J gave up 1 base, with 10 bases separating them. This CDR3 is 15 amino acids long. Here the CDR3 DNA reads TGTGCCACCAGCAGGGGCCGGGACAGCAATCAGCCCCAGCATTTT. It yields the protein CATSRGRDSNQPQHF.

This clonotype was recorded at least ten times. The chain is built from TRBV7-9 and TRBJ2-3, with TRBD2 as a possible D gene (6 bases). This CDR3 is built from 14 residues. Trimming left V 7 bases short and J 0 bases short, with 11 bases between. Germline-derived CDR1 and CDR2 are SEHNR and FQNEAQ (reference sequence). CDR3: CASTPGGSTDTQYF. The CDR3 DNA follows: TGTGCCAGCACCCCCGGGGGTAGCACAGATACGCAGTATTTT. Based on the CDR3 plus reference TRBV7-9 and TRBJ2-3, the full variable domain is DTGVSQNPRHKITKRGQNVTFRCDPISEHNRLYWYRQTLGQGPEFLTYFQNEAQLEKSRLLSDRFSAERPKGSFSTLEIQRTEQGDSAMYLCASTPGGSTDTQYFGPGTRLTVL.

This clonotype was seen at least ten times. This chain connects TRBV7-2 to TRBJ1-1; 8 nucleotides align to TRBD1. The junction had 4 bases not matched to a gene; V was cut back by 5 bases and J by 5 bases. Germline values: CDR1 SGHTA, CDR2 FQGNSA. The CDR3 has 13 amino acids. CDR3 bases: TGTGCCAGCAGCCAGGGGGCTATGACTGAAGCTTTCTTT. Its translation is CASSQGAMTEAFF.

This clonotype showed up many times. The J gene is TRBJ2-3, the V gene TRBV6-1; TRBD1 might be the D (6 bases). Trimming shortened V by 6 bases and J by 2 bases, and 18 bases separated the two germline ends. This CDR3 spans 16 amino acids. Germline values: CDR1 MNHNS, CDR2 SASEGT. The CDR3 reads CASRVYMGDNTDTQYF. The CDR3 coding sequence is TGTGCCAGCAGGGTTTATATGGGGGACAACACAGATACGCAGTATTTT.

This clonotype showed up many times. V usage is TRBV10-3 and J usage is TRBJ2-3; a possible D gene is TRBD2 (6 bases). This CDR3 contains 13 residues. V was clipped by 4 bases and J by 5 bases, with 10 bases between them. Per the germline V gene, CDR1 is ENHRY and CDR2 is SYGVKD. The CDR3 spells CAISGGDGDTQYF. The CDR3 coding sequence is TGTGCCATCAGTGGGGGGGACGGAGATACGCAGTATTTT.

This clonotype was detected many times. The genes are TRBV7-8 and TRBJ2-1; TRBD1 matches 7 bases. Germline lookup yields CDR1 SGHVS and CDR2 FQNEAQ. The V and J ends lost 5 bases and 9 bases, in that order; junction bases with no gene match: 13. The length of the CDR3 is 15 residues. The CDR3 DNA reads TGTGCCAGCAGCCGACAGGGCCCACCTGTTGGTGAGCAGTTCTTC. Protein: CASSRQGPPVGEQFF.